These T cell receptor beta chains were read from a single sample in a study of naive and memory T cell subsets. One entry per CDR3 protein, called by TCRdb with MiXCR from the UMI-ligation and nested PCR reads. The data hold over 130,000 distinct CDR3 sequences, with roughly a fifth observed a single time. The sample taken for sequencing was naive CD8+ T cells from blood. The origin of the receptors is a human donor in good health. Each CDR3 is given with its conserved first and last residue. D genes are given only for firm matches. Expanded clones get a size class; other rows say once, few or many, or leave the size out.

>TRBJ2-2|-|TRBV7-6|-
CASSLAHSGSGELFF
TGTGCCAGCAGCTTGGCACATAGCGGATCTGGGGAGCTGTTTTTT
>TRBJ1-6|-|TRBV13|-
CASSLGGRNSPLHF
TGTGCCAGCAGCTTAGGGGGAAGGAATTCACCCCTCCACTTT
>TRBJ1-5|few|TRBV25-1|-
CASRGGDNQPQHF
TGTGCCAGCAGGGGCGGAGACAATCAGCCCCAGCATTTT
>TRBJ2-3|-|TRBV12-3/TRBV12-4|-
CASSSFQGSTDTQYF
TGTGCCAGCAGTTCCTTCCAGGGGTCCACAGATACGCAGTATTTT
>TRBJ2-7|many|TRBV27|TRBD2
CASSLTSGSYEQYF
TGTGCCAGCAGCCTGACTAGCGGGAGTTACGAGCAGTACTTC
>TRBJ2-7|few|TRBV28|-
CALKGPSYEQYF
TGTGCCCTCAAGGGGCCCTCCTACGAGCAGTACTTC
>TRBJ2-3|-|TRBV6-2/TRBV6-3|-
CASSPRGSDTQYF
TGTGCCAGCAGCCCCAGGGGATCAGATACGCAGTATTTT
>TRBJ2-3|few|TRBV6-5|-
CASSYDSTDTQYF
TGTGCCAGCAGTTACGACAGCACAGATACGCAGTATTTT
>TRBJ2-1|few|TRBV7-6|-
CASSQQVNNEQFF
TGTGCCAGCAGCCAGCAAGTTAACAATGAGCAGTTCTTC
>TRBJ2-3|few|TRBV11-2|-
CASSSLGREDTQYF
TGTGCCAGCAGCTCCTTGGGCAGGGAAGATACGCAGTATTTT
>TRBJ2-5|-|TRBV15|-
CATSRDPLETQYF
TGTGCCACCAGCAGAGATCCATTAGAGACCCAGTACTTC
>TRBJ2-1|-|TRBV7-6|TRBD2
CASSQTLLAGGHNEQFF
TGTGCCAGCAGCCAAACCCTATTAGCGGGAGGGCACAATGAGCAGTTCTTC
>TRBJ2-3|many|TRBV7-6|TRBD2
CASSLMGGTTDTQYF
TGTGCCAGCAGCTTAATGGGAGGGACCACAGATACGCAGTATTTT
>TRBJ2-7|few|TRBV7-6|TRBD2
CASSLGPAGVSYEQYF
TGTGCCAGCAGCTTAGGCCCAGCGGGAGTATCCTACGAGCAGTACTTC
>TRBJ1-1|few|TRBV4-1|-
CASSQVPGRVTEAFF
TGCGCCAGCAGCCAAGTTCCAGGGCGGGTCACTGAAGCTTTCTTT
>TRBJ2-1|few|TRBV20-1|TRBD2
CSASGWTSGRVISYNEQFF
TGCAGTGCATCGGGATGGACTAGCGGGAGGGTTATCTCCTACAATGAGCAGTTCTTC
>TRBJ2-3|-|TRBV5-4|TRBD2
CASSFVAGGSDTQYF
TGTGCCAGCAGCTTTGTAGCGGGAGGGTCGGATACGCAGTATTTT
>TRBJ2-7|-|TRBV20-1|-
CSAKIYSTSYSYEQYF
TGCAGTGCCAAGATCTATTCCACCTCTTACTCCTACGAGCAGTACTTC
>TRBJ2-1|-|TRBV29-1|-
CTPPFLPYNEQFF
TGCACGCCACCGTTTCTACCCTACAATGAGCAGTTCTTC
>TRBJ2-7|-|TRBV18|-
CASSPLTSGDNEQYF
TGTGCCAGCTCACCTCTGACGAGCGGGGACAACGAGCAGTACTTC